The text below deals with one T cell receptor (beta chain). This clonotype was observed at least ten times. It has no known antigen specificity. No quality values exist for individual bases; no much larger clone is one base distant. A case-control design nested within a healthcare worker cohort in London, UK, was used, with weekly nasopharyngeal swab PCR tests and blood sampling performed. Healthcare workers were recruited between 23 and 31 March 2020, during the week of the UK lockdown, and were followed weekly for up to about 15 weeks. The sample originates from a study of early T cells in non-severe SARS-CoV-2 infection (dated by TCRdb to the early 2020s). Turning to the overall study: Because TCR sequencing relied on bulk RNA taken from unsorted whole blood, pairing of alpha and beta chains was not possible.

Libraries came from 5' RACE. Sequencing used a NextSeq 500. In the TCR library protocol, unique molecular identifiers were attached to individual cDNA molecules to correct for PCR bias and sequencing error. Sequencing covered both TCR alpha and beta chains, and within each sample the abundances of alpha and beta sequences were tightly co-correlated. The paper's processing steps were these. Decombinator V4 was used to annotate TCR sequences for V gene, J gene and CDR3. Expanded TCRs were defined as changing significantly between any two time points under a Poisson model with p below 0.0001. Abundances of TCRs were expressed as counts per million after normalisation to the total number of TCRs sequenced in each sample. MAIT TCRs were defined by TRAV1-2 paired with TRAJ12, TRAJ20 or TRAJ33, and iNKT TCRs by TRAV10 paired with TRAJ18. A search of VDJdb, accessed on 1 November 2021, was run for TCRs annotated to CMV, EBV and SARS-CoV-2, with TCRs annotated for multiple antigens excluded. TCRdb applied fastp at Q25 and MiXCR to the public reads, then kept only in-frame beta chains. Rows are combined by CDR3 protein, so each entry shows the most common genes and DNA. TCRdb assigned the V and J calls; the authors' analysis was not used. The sample table lists 45,000 or so distinct CDR3 sequences, around 4.1% of them with a count of one. The ten largest clones capture about 3% of the sample.

Beyond this particular receptor, the publication reports: Matching against VDJdb was skewed toward anti-spike CD8 responses, likely underestimated virus-specific expansions, and missed private and CD4 specificities.

Taken from cysteine to phenylalanine, the CDR3 has 15 residues. The CDR3 DNA has 45 bases and is translated from base 1. Based on the germline V gene (reference sequence), the CDR1 and CDR2 sequences are DFQATT and SNEGSKA. V loses 5 bases of germline sequence and J loses 5 bases, and the interval between the two ends is 21 bases. The chain links TRBV20-1 with TRBJ1-1, with no D gene named confidently. The sequenced sample was whole blood. The sequence was obtained from an adult who was a healthcare worker with PCR-confirmed SARS-CoV-2 infection or an uninfected control (not recorded which). The DNA reads TGCAGTGCTTCCCTCGTGGAGCGACTTGAGACTGAAGCTTTCTTT. This is translated as CSASLVERLETEAFF.